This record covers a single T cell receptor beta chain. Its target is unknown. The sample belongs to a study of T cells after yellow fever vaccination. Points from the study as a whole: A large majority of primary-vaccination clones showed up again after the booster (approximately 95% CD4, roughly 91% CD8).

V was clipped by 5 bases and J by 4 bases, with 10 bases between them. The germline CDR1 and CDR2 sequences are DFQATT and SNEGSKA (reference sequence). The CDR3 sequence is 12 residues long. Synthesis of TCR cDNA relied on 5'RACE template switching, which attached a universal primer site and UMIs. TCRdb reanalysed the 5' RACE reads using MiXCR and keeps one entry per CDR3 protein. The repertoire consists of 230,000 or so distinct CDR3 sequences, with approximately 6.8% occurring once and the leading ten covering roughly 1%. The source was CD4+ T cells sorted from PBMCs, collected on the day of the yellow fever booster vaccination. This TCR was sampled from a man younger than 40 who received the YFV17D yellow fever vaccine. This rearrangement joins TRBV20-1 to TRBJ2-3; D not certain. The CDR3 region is CSASHNPDTQYF. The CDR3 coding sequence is TGCAGTGCTTCCCATAATCCAGATACGCAGTATTTT.